The clone carrying this TCR beta chain was detected once. Its antigen is not identified. The data derive from a study of a mutant IDH1 vaccine in newly diagnosed glioma. Background on the study: The treated group averaged approximately 38 years old and was roughly 60% male, around 38% female.

Germline CDR1 and CDR2: MNHNY and SVGAGI (reference sequence). The CDR3 extends over 15 amino acids. V lost 6 bases, J lost 6 bases, and 7 bases stayed unmatched. As to time point: week 35, safety follow-up. All doses held 300 ug of mutant IDH1 20-mer peptide, with topical imiquimod. The assay was immunoSEQ multiplex PCR, and TCRdb's table has in-frame clones only and misses some. The table includes roughly 64,000 clones, about 74% detected once. The gene calls are TRBV6-6 and TRBJ2-1, with TRBD1 matching over 11 bases. The source of this sequence is a man aged 45-60 years with glioma. The sequences come from PBMCs, collected from a glioma patient whose treatment included an IDH1 peptide vaccine. As DNA, the CDR3 is TGTGCCAGCAGCTACGAGGGGACAGGGGGCAATGAGCAGTTCTTC. This encodes CASSYEGTGGNEQFF.